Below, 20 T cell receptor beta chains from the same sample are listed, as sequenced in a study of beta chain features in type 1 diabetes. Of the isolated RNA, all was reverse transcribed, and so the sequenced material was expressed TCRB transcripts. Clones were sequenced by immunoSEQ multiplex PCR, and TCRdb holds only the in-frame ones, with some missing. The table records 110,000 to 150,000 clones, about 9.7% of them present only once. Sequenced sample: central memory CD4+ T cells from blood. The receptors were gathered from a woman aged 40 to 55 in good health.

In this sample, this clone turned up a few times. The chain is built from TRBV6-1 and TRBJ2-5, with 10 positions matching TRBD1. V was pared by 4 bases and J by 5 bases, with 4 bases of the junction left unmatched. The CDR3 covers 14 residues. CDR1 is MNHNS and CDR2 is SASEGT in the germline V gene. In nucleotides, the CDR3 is TGTGCCAGCAGTGGACAGGGGGCTCGGGAGACCCAGTACTTC. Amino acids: CASSGQGARETQYF.

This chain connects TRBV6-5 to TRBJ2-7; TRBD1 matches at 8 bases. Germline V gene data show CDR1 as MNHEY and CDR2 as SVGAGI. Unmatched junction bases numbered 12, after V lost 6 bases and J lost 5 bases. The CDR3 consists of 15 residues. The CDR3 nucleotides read TGTGCCAGCAGGACGGACAGGGTAGGGTTCCACGAGCAGTACTTC. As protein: CASRTDRVGFHEQYF.

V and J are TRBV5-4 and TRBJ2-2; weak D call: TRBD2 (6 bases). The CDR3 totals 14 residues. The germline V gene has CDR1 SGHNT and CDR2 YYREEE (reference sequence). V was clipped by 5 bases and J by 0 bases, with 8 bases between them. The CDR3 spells CASRAGPNTGELFF. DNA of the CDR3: TGTGCCAGCAGGGCGGGGCCGAACACCGGGGAGCTGTTTTTT.

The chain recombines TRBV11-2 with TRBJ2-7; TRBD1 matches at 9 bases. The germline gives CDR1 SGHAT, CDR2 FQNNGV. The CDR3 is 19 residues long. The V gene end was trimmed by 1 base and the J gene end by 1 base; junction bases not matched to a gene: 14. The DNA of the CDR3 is TGTGCCAGCAGCTTAGTTTGGAAACGGGACAGGGCTCAGTCCTACGAGCAGTACTTC. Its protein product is CASSLVWKRDRAQSYEQYF.

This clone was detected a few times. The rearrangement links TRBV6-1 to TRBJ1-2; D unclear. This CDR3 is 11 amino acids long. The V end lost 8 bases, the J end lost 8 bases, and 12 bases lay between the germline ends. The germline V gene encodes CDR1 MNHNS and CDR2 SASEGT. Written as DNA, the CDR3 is TGTGCCAGCCATAACGGAGGAGGCTACACCTTC. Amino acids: CASHNGGGYTF.

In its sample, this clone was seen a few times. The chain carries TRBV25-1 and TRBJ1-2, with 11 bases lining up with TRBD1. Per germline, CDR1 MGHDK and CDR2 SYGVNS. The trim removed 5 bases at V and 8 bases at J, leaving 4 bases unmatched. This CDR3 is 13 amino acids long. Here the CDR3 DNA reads TGTGCCAGCAGTTTGGGACAGGGGGTAGGCTACACCTTC. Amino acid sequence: CASSLGQGVGYTF.

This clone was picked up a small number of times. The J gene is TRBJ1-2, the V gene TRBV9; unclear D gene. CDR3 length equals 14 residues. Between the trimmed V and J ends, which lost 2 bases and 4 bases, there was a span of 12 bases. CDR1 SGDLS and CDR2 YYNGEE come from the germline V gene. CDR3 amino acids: CASSVDGRSYGYTF. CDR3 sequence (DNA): TGTGCCAGCAGCGTGGACGGGAGGAGCTATGGCTACACCTTC.

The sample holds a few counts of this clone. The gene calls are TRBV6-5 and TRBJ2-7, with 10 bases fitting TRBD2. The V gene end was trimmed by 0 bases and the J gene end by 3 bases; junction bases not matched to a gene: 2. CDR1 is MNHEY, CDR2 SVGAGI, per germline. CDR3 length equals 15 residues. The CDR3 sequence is CASSYSERGGYEQYF. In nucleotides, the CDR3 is TGTGCCAGCAGTTACTCGGAGCGGGGGGGCTACGAGCAGTACTTC.

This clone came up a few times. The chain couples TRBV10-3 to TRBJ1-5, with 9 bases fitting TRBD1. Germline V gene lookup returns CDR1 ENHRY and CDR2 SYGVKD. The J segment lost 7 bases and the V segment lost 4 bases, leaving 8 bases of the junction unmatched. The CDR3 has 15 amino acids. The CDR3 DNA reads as TGTGCCATCAGTGGCCGGACAGGGGATGGGCAGCCCCAGCATTTT. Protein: CAISGRTGDGQPQHF.

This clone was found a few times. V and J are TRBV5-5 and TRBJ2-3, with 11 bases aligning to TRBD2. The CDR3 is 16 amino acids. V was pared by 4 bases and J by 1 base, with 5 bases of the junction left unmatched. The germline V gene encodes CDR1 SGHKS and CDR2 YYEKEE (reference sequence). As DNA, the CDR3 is TGTGCCAGCAGCGCTAGCGGGGGGTGGGGCACAGATACGCAGTATTTT. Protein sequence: CASSASGGWGTDTQYF.

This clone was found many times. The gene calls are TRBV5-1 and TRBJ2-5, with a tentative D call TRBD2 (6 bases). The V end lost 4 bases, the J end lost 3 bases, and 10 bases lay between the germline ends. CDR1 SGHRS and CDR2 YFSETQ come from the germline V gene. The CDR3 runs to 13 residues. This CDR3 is CASSRGTEETQYF. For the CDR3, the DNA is TGCGCCAGCAGCCGCGGGACGGAAGAGACCCAGTACTTC.

DNA for the CDR3: TGTGCCAGCTCACCGGACAGGGGGCTTAGAGATACGCAGTATTTT. Translated, it gives CASSPDRGLRDTQYF. V is TRBV18 and J is TRBJ2-3; 11 positions agree with TRBD1. The V and J ends lost 3 bases and 5 bases, in that order; junction bases with no gene match: 4. This CDR3 is 15 amino acids long. Germline CDR1 reads KGHSH; CDR2 reads LQKENI.

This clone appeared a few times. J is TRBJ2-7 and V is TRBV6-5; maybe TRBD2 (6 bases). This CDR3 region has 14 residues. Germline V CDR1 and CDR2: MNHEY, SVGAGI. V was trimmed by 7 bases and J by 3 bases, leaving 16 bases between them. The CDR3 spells CASISGGTFYEQYF. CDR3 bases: TGTGCCAGCATTTCCGGCGGGACTTTCTACGAGCAGTACTTC.

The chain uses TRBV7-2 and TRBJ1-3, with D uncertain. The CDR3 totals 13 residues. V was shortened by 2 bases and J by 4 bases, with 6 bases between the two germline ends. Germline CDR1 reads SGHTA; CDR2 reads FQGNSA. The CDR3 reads CASSLLPGNTIYF. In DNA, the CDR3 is TGTGCCAGCAGCTTACTACCCGGAAACACCATATATTTT.

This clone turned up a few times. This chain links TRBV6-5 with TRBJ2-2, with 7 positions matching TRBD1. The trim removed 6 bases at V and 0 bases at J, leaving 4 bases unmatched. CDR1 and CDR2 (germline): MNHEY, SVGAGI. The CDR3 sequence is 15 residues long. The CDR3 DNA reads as TGTGCCAGCAGAAAGACAGGGCCGAACACCGGGGAGCTGTTTTTT. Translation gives CASRKTGPNTGELFF.

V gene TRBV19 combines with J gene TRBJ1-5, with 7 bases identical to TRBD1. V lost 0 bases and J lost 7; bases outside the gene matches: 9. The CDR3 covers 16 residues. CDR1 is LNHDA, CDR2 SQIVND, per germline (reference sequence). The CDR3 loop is CASSIDLTGTRQPQHF. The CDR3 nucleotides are TGTGCCAGTAGTATAGACCTGACAGGGACGAGGCAGCCCCAGCATTTT.

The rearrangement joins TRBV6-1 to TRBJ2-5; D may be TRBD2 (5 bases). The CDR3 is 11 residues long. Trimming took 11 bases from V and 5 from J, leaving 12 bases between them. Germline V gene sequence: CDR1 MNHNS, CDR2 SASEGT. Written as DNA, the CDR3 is TGTGCCGCAGCGGTAGGGGAGACCCAGTACTTC. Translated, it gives CAAAVGETQYF.

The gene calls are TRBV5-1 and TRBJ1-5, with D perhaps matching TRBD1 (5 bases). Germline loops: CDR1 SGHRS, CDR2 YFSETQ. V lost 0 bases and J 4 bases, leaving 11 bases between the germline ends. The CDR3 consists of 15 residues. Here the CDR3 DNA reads TGCGCCAGCAGCTTGGCAGGGAGGGTTAATCAGCCCCAGCATTTT. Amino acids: CASSLAGRVNQPQHF.

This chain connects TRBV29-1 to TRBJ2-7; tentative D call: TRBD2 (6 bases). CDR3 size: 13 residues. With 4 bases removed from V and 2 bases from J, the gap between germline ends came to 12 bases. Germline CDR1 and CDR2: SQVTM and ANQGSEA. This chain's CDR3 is CSVGAGTPYEQYF. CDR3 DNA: TGCAGCGTTGGGGCGGGGACCCCCTACGAGCAGTACTTC.

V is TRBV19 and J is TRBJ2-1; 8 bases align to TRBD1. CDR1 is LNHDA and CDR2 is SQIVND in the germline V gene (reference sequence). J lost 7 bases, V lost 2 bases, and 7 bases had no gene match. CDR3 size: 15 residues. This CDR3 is CASSISDRGRNEQFF. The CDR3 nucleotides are TGTGCCAGTAGTATAAGCGACAGGGGAAGAAATGAGCAGTTCTTC.